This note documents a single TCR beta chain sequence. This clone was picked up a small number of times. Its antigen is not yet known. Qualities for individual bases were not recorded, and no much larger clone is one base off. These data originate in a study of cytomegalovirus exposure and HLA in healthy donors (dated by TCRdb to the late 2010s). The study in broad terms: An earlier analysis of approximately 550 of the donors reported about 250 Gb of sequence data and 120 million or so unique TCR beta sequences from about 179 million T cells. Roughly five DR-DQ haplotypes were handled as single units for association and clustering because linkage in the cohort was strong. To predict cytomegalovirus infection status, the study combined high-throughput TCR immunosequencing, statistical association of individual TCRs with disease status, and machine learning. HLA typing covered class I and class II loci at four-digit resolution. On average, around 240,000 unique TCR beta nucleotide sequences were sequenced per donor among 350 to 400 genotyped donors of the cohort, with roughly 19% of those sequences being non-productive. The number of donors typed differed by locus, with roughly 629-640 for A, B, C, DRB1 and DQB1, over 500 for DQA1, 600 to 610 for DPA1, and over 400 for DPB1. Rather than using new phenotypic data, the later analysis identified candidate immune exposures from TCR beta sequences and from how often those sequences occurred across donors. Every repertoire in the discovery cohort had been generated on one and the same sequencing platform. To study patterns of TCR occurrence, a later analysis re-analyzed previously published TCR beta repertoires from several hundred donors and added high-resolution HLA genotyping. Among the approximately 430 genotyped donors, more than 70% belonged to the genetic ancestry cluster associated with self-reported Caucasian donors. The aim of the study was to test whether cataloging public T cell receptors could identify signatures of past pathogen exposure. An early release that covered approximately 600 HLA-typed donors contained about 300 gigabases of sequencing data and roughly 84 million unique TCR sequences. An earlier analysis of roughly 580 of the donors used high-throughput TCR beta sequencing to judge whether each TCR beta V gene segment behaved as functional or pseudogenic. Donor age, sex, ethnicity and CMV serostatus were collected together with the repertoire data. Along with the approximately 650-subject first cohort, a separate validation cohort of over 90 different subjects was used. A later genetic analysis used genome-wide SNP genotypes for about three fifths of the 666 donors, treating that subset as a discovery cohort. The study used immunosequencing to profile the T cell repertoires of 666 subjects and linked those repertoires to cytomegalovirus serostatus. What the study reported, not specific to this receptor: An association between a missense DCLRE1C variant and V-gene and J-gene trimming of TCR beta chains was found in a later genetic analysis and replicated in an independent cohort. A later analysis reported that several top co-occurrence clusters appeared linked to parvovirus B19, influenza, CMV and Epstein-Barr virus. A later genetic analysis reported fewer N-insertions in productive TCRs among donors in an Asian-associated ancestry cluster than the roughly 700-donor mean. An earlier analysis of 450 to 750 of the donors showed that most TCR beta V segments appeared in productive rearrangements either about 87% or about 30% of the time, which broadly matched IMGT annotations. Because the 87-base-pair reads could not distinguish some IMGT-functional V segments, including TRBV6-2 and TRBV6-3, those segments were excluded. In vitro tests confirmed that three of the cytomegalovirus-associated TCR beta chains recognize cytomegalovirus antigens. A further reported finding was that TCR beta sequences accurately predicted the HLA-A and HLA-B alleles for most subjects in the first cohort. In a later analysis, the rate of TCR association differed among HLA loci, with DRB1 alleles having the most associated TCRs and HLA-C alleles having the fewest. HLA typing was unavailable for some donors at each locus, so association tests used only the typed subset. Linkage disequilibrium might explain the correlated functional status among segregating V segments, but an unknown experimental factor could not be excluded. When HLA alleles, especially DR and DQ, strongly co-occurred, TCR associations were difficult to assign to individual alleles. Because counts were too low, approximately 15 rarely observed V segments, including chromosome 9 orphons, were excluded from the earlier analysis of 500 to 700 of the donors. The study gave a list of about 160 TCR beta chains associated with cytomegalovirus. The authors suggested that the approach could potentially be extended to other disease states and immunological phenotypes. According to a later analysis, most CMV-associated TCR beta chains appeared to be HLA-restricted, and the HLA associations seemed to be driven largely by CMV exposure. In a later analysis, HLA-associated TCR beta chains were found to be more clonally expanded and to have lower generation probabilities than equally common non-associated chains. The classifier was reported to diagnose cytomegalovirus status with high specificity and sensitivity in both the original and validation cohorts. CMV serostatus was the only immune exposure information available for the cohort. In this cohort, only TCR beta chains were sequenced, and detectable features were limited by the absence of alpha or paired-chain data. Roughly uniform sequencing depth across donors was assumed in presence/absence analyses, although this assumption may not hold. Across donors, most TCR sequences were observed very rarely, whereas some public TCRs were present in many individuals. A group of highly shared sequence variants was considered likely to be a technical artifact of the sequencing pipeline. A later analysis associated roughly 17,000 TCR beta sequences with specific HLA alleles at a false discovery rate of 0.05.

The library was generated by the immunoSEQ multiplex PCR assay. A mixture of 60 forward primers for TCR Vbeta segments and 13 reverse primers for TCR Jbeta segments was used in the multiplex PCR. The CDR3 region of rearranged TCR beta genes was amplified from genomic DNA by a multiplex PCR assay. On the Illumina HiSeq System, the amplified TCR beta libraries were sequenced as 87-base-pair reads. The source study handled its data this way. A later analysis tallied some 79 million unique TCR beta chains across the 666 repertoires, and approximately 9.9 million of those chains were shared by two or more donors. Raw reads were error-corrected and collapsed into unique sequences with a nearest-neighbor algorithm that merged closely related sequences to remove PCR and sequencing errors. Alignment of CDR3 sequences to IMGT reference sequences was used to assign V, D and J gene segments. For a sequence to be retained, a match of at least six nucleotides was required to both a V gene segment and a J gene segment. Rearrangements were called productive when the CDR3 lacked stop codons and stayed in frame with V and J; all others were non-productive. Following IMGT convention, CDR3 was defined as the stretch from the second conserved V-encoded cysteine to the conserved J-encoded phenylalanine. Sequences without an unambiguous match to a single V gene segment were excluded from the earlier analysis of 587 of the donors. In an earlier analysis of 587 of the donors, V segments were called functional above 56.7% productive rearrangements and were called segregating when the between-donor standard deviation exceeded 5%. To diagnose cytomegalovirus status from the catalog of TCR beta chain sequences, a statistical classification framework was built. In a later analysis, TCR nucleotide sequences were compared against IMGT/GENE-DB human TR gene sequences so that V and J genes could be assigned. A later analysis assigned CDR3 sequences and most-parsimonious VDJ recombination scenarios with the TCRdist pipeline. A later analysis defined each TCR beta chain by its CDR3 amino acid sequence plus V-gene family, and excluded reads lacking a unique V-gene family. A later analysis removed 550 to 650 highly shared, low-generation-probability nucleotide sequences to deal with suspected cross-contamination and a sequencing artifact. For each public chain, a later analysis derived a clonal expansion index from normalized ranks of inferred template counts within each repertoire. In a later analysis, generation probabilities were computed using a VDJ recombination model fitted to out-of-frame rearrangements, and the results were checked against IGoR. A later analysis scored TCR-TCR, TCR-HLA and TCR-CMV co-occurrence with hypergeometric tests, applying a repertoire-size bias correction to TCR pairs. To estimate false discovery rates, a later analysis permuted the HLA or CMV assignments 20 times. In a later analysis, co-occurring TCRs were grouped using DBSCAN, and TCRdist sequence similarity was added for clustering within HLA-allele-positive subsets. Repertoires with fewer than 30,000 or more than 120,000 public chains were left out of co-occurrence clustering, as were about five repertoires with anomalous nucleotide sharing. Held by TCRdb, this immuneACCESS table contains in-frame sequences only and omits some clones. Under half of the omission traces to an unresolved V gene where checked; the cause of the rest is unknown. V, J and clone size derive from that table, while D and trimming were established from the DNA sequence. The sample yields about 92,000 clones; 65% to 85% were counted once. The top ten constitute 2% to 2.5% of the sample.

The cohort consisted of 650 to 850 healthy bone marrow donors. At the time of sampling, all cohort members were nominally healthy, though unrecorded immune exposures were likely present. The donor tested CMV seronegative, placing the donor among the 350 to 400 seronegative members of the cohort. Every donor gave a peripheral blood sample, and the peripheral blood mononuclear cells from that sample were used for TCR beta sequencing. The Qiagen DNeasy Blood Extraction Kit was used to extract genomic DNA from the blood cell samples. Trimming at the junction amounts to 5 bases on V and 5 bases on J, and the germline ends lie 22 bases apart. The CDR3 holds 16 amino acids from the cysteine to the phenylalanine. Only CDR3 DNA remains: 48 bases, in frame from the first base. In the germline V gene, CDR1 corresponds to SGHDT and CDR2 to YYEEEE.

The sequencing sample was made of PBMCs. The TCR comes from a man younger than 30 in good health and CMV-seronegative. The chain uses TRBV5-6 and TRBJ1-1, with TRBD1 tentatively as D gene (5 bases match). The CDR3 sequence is CASRLGQFGFGTEAFF. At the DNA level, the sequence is TGTGCCAGCAGACTCGGACAATTCGGGTTCGGGACTGAAGCTTTCTTT.